Each of the 15 T cell receptor beta chains below was sequenced from the same sample in a study of technical replicates of blood from a handful of donors. Only in-frame clones appear in the TCRdb table, and some are missing; sequencing was by immunoSEQ multiplex PCR. The data contain 75,000 or so clones, roughly 94% of them singletons. What was sequenced was T cells isolated from PBMCs. The receptors originated from a human donor in good health.

This sequence joins TRBV29-1 and TRBJ2-1; 8 bases match TRBD1. V was pared by 4 bases and J by 6 bases, with 5 bases of the junction left unmatched. The CDR3 is made up of 13 amino acids. The germline V gene encodes CDR1 SQVTM and CDR2 ANQGSEA. As DNA, the CDR3 is TGCAGCGTTGCGACAGGGGTCGGCAATGAGCAGTTCTTC. It is translated as CSVATGVGNEQFF.

DNA of the CDR3: TGCGCCAGCAGCTTTGGTCAGGGGGCTGAAGCTTTCTTT. Its protein is CASSFGQGAEAFF. The V call is TRBV5-1, the J call TRBJ1-1; 7 nucleotides line up with TRBD1. J lost 6 bases, V lost 2 bases, and 4 bases had no gene match. The length of the CDR3 is 13 residues. From germline, CDR1 is SGHRS and CDR2 YFSETQ. The full variable domain, rest sourced from reference TRBV5-1 and TRBJ1-1, is KAGVTQTPRYLIKTRGQQVTLSCSPISGHRSVSWYQQTPGQGLQFLFEYFSETQRNKGNFPGRFSGRQFSNSRSEMNVSTLELGDSALYLCASSFGQGAEAFFGQGTRLTVV.

V is TRBV10-3 and J is TRBJ1-2, with a weak D call TRBD1 (6 bases). The CDR3 has 14 residues. The V gene lost 8 bases and the J gene lost 8 bases, with 21 bases spanning the gap. The germline V gene encodes CDR1 ENHRY and CDR2 SYGVKD. The DNA for the CDR3 is TGTGCCATCGGGGCTGGGACACGGATTGAAGGCTACACCTTC. Amino acids: CAIGAGTRIEGYTF.

The chain combines TRBV6-5 with TRBJ1-2, with D possibly matching TRBD1 (6 bases). Germline V gene sequence: CDR1 MNHEY, CDR2 SVGAGI. The CDR3 length is 12 residues. Deletions cut 6 bases from V and 8 bases from J, with 13 bases between. The CDR3 DNA follows: TGTGCCAGCAGCCAACAGGGATCCGGCTACACCTTC. It encodes CASSQQGSGYTF.

V usage is TRBV7-2 and J usage is TRBJ2-1; TRBD1 matches at 7 bases. The J segment lost 7 bases and the V segment lost 6 bases, leaving 12 bases of the junction unmatched. Looked up from germline, CDR1 is SGHTA and CDR2 is FQGNSA. CDR3 length: 15 residues. The CDR3 DNA is TGTGCCAGCAGTTTTACCTGGACAGGTTGGAATGAGCAGTTCTTC. It codes for CASSFTWTGWNEQFF. The full variable domain, with the rest looked up from reference TRBV7-2 and TRBJ2-1, is GAGVSQSPSNKVTEKGKDVELRCDPISGHTALYWYRQSLGQGLEFLIYFQGNSAPDKSGLPSDRFSAERTGGSVSTLTIQRTQQEDSAVYLCASSFTWTGWNEQFFGPGTRLTVL.

The chain joins TRBV28 to TRBJ2-1; 8 nucleotides line up with TRBD2. CDR1 is MDHEN and CDR2 is SYDVKM in the germline V gene. J lost 7 bases, V lost 0 bases, and 14 bases had no gene match. This CDR3 spans 18 amino acids. The CDR3 DNA follows: TGTGCCAGCAGTTTATGGTCCCCTAGCGGGCATGATGCGAATGAGCAGTTCTTC. It specifies CASSLWSPSGHDANEQFF.

The chain couples TRBV27 to TRBJ1-5; D gene unclear. V lost 1 base to trimming and J lost 4 bases, with 11 bases between them. Germline-derived CDR1 and CDR2 are MNHEY and SMNVEV (reference sequence). CDR3 length: 15 amino acids. The CDR3 DNA reads as TGTGCCAGCAGTTTATGGACCGGAGGAAATCAGCCCCAGCATTTT. This sequence encodes CASSLWTGGNQPQHF.

The V call is TRBV29-1, the J call TRBJ2-3; D unclear. Germline V CDR1 and CDR2: SQVTM, ANQGSEA. V was trimmed by 4 bases and J by 5 bases, leaving 7 bases between them. The CDR3 consists of 11 residues. Written as DNA, the CDR3 is TGCAGCGTTGGAGGTAGAGATACGCAGTATTTT. Translating gives CSVGGRDTQYF.

CDR3 nucleotide sequence: TGTGCCAGTAGTATACTACAGGATATTAGCAATCAGCCCCAGCATTTT. This sequence encodes CASSILQDISNQPQHF. The V call is TRBV19, the J call TRBJ1-5; D is perhaps TRBD1 (5 bases). Germline lookup yields CDR1 LNHDA and CDR2 SQIVND (reference sequence). V gave up 2 bases and J gave up 0 bases, with 11 bases separating them. The CDR3 spans 16 residues.

This chain uses TRBV6-5 with TRBJ1-1, with 8 bases identical to TRBD1. J was trimmed by 3 bases and V by 6 bases; bases with no gene match: 9. This CDR3 has 15 residues. Germline CDR1 MNHEY, CDR2 SVGAGI. This CDR3 reads CASSYGQGGDTEAFF. DNA for the CDR3: TGTGCCAGCAGCTACGGACAGGGCGGAGACACTGAAGCTTTCTTT.

The V call is TRBV6-6, the J call TRBJ1-5; 7 nucleotides agree with TRBD1. The CDR3 loop spans 14 amino acids. V trimming: 6 bases; J trimming: 2 bases; junction bases outside the gene matches: 4. Germline V CDR1 and CDR2: MNHNY, SVGAGI (reference sequence). The DNA for the CDR3 is TGTGCCAGCAGCCCCGACAGGGGCAATCAGCCCCAGCATTTT. Protein product: CASSPDRGNQPQHF.

The chain combines TRBV10-1 with TRBJ2-1; possibly TRBD2 for D (6 bases). Between the trimmed V and J ends, which lost 4 bases and 7 bases, there was a span of 8 bases. The CDR3 runs to 12 residues. The germline gives CDR1 WNHNN, CDR2 SYGVQD (reference sequence). CDR3 sequence reads: CASSGTTNEQFF. CDR3 bases: TGCGCCAGCAGTGGGACTACTAATGAGCAGTTCTTC.

CDR3 sequence (DNA): TGTGCCAGCAAAAGAAGACAAGTCTATGGCTACACCTTC. Amino acids: CASKRRQVYGYTF. V is TRBV6-5 and J is TRBJ1-2; D not certain. Looked up from germline, CDR1 is MNHEY and CDR2 is SVGAGI. CDR3 size: 13 residues. V gave up 7 bases and J gave up 4 bases, with 13 bases separating them.

The chain uses TRBV19 and TRBJ2-7; the D gene is possibly TRBD1 (5 bases). CDR1 is LNHDA, CDR2 SQIVND, per germline (reference sequence). CDR3 size: 13 residues. Trimming took off 10 bases at V and 6 bases at J, with 19 bases between the two ends. The CDR3 protein is CATAPQDPLEQYF. In nucleotides, the CDR3 is TGTGCCACGGCGCCACAGGACCCGCTCGAGCAGTACTTC.

V is TRBV5-1 and J is TRBJ1-3; D not certain. The V end was cut by 0 bases, the J end by 0 bases, with 7 bases between. This CDR3 has 15 residues. Germline lookup yields CDR1 SGHRS and CDR2 YFSETQ. The CDR3 loop is CASSLDPLSGNTIYF. The CDR3 DNA follows: TGCGCCAGCAGCTTGGATCCCCTCTCTGGAAACACCATATATTTT.